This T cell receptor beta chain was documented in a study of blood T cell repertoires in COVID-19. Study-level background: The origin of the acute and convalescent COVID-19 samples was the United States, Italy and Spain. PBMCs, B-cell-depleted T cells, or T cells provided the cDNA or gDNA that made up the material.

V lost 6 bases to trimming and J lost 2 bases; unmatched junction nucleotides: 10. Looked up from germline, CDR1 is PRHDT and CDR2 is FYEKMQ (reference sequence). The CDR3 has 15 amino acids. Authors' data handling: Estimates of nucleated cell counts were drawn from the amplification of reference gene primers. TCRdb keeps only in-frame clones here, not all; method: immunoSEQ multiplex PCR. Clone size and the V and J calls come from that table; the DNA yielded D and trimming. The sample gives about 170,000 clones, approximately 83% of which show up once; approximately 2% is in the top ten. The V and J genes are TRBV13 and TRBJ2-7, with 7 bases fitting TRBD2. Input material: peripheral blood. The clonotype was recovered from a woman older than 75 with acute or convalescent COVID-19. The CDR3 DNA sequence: TGTGCCAGCAGGCTAGCGGAGGTCTATCCCTACGAGCAGTACTTC. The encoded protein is CASRLAEVYPYEQYF.